These 24 T cell receptor beta chains originate from one sample sequenced in a study of blood T cell repertoires in COVID-19. Sequenced by immunoSEQ multiplex PCR; TCRdb stores in-frame clones only, minus some. The sample consists of approximately 44,000 clones, 79% of them appearing once. The sample comprised peripheral blood. Source of these receptors: an elderly woman with acute or convalescent COVID-19.

The chain joins TRBV11-2 to TRBJ2-7; the match to TRBD2 covers 9 bases. This CDR3 spans 14 amino acids. The germline V gene encodes CDR1 SGHAT and CDR2 FQNNGV. Germline trimming cut 0 bases from V and 6 bases from J; bases unmatched to any gene: 3. CDR3 sequence (DNA): TGTGCCAGCAGCTTAGAGGGACTAGCTGGCGAGCAGTACTTC. Its translation: CASSLEGLAGEQYF.

J is TRBJ2-2 and V is TRBV10-1; 7 bases align to TRBD2. With 10 bases clipped from V and 3 bases from J, the junction kept 11 bases outside the gene matches. CDR1 and CDR2 (germline): WNHNN, SYGVQD (reference sequence). CDR3 length: 15 residues. CDR3 in amino acids: CATSLGRGDTGELFF. CDR3 sequence (DNA): TGCGCCACTTCGCTTGGGAGGGGAGACACCGGGGAGCTGTTTTTT.

The chain carries TRBV3-1 (or the pseudogene TRBV3-2) and TRBJ1-2; 10 bases map to TRBD1. This CDR3 region has 14 residues. The V gene end was trimmed by 6 bases and the J gene end by 5 bases; junction bases not matched to a gene: 6. The germline V gene encodes CDR1 LGHDT and CDR2 YNNKEL (reference sequence). The CDR3 is CASSRTGQGYGYTF. Written as DNA, the CDR3 is TGTGCCAGCAGTCGGACGGGACAGGGGTATGGCTACACCTTC.

This rearrangement joins TRBV7-9 to TRBJ1-2, with TRBD1 identical over 7 bases. Germline V gene sequence: CDR1 SEHNR, CDR2 FQNEAQ (reference sequence). The V and J ends lost 0 bases and 4 bases, in that order; junction bases with no gene match: 2. This CDR3 has 14 residues. In DNA form, the CDR3 reads TGTGCCAGCAGCTTAGCAGGGACAGCCTATGGCTACACCTTC. Protein product: CASSLAGTAYGYTF. The variable domain in full, completed from reference TRBV7-9 and TRBJ1-2, reads DTGVSQNPRHKITKRGQNVTFRCDPISEHNRLYWYRQTLGQGPEFLTYFQNEAQLEKSRLLSDRFSAERPKGSFSTLEIQRTEQGDSAMYLCASSLAGTAYGYTFGSGTRLTVV.

V is TRBV19 and J is TRBJ1-4; D not resolved. The CDR3 spans 16 residues. Looked up from germline, CDR1 is LNHDA and CDR2 is SQIVND (reference sequence). Trimming removed 6 bases from V and 1 base from J, with 15 bases in between. Here the CDR3 reads CASSREGVGTNEKLFF. The CDR3 DNA is TGTGCCAGTAGCCGCGAGGGTGTTGGAACTAATGAAAAACTGTTTTTT.

V gene TRBV1 combines with J gene TRBJ2-1; the D call TRBD2 from the table was never checked on the DNA. TRBV1 is described as a pseudogene. This CDR3 has 19 residues. The DNA for the CDR3 is TGCACCAGCAGCCAAGATTTAGGTCGGACTAGCGGGACCCACAATGAGCAGTTCTTC. Translated: CTSSQDLGRTSGTHNEQFF.

The chain uses TRBV12-5 and TRBJ2-2; TRBD2 aligns across 9 bases. V shed 10 bases and J 5 bases; nucleotides not matched to a gene: 26. The CDR3 has 20 residues. From germline, CDR1 is LGHNT and CDR2 FRNRAP. This chain's CDR3 is CATTHQGLALGLEWTGELFF. CDR3 in DNA: TGTGCTACCACACATCAAGGACTAGCGTTAGGCCTGGAATGGACCGGGGAGCTGTTTTTT.

This chain connects TRBV7-9 to TRBJ1-1, with D possibly being TRBD1 (5 bases). Trimming shortened V by 3 bases and J by 1 base, and 9 bases separated the two germline ends. Germline CDR1 reads SEHNR; CDR2 reads FQNEAQ (reference sequence). The CDR3 has 14 amino acids. CDR3 DNA sequence: TGTGCCAGCAGCTTTTCCCAGGGGAACACTGAAGCTTTCTTT. It specifies CASSFSQGNTEAFF.

The chain joins TRBV7-9 to TRBJ1-1, with D unclear. Per germline, CDR1 SEHNR and CDR2 FQNEAQ (reference sequence). This CDR3 spans 11 amino acids. The V and J ends lost 7 bases and 2 bases respectively, with 5 bases between them. The CDR3 DNA reads TGTGCCAGCACAGCTAACACTGAAGCTTTCTTT. Translation: CASTANTEAFF.

This clone was observed a handful of times. V and J are TRBV2 and TRBJ2-7, with 9 bases fitting TRBD2. This CDR3 has 12 amino acids. Germline V lookup: CDR1 SNHLY, CDR2 FYNNEI. The CDR3 DNA is TGTAATAGCGGGAGCTTCTACTACGAGCAGTACTTC. Its translation is CNSGSFYYEQYF.

This clone showed up many times. The same CDR3 also results from other DNA sequences found in this sample. V and J are TRBV6-1 and TRBJ1-1; D not resolved. This CDR3 comprises 14 residues. The V and J ends lost 2 bases and 1 base respectively, with 8 bases between them. Germline V gene lookup returns CDR1 MNHNS and CDR2 SASEGT. The CDR3 sequence is CASSEWPGNTEAFF. In DNA, the CDR3 is TGTGCCAGCAGTGAATGGCCAGGGAACACTGAAGCTTTCTTT.

The chain links TRBV12-5 to TRBJ2-5; TRBD2 matches 11 bases. The CDR3 has 12 residues. Germline CDR1 and CDR2: LGHNT and FRNRAP. The ends lost 1 base at V and 14 bases at J; junction bases unmatched: 3. CDR3: CASGLASGRIYF. The CDR3 bases are TGTGCTAGTGGTTTGGCTAGCGGGAGGATCTACTTC.

The chain employs TRBV6-5 and TRBJ1-2, with 9 nucleotides matching TRBD1. CDR1 and CDR2 from the germline V gene are MNHEY and SVGAGI. Trimming removed 6 bases from V and 4 bases from J; junction bases left unmatched: 6. The CDR3 extends over 14 amino acids. CDR3 in DNA: TGTGCCAGCAGGGGACAGGGAAGTAGCTATGGCTACACCTTC. It is translated as CASRGQGSSYGYTF.

This chain connects TRBV11-2 to TRBJ2-1; TRBD2 matches 7 bases. Germline V gene lookup returns CDR1 SGHAT and CDR2 FQNNGV. Trimming at V came to 0 bases and at J to 8 bases, leaving 7 bases not matched to a gene. The CDR3 covers 15 residues. The CDR3 coding sequence is TGTGCCAGCAGCTTAGAAGGCGGGAGAGGTGATGAGCAGTTCTTC. Protein product: CASSLEGGRGDEQFF.

The chain combines TRBV5-1 with TRBJ2-7, with D possibly TRBD2 on 5 matching bases. There are 15 residues in the CDR3. V dropped 4 bases and J dropped 1 base, with 15 bases sitting between them. Germline CDR1 SGHRS, CDR2 YFSETQ. The CDR3 here is CASSGLQGGSYEQYF. The DNA of the CDR3 is TGCGCCAGCAGCGGACTGCAAGGCGGGTCCTACGAGCAGTACTTC. Full variable domain (outside the CDR3, taken from reference TRBV5-1 and TRBJ2-7): KAGVTQTPRYLIKTRGQQVTLSCSPISGHRSVSWYQQTPGQGLQFLFEYFSETQRNKGNFPGRFSGRQFSNSRSEMNVSTLELGDSALYLCASSGLQGGSYEQYFGPGTRLTVT.

The V gene is TRBV2, the J gene TRBJ1-1; 7 bases are shared with TRBD1. This CDR3 has 14 residues. V trimming: 4 bases; J trimming: 4 bases; junction bases outside the gene matches: 6. Germline V gene lookup returns CDR1 SNHLY and CDR2 FYNNEI. The CDR3 spells CASSGQGLGTEAFF. CDR3 nucleotides: TGTGCCAGCAGTGGACAGGGCTTGGGCACTGAAGCTTTCTTT.

This chain joins TRBV12-3 or TRBV12-4 and TRBJ1-2, with a tentative D call TRBD1 (5 bases). V dropped 6 bases and J dropped 2 bases, with 10 bases sitting between them. The CDR3 spans 13 residues. CDR3 region: CASRAEGNYGYTF. The CDR3 bases are TGTGCCAGCAGGGCGGAGGGGAACTATGGCTACACCTTC.

The genes are TRBV6-5 and TRBJ1-5; 8 nucleotides align to TRBD1. The junction had 8 bases not matched to a gene; V was cut back by 4 bases and J by 6 bases. The V gene's germline CDR1 is MNHEY and CDR2 SVGAGI. The CDR3 is made up of 15 amino acids. CDR3 amino acids: CASSSGQGFTQPQHF. The CDR3 DNA sequence: TGTGCCAGCAGTTCAGGACAGGGTTTTACTCAGCCCCAGCATTTT.

The gene calls are TRBV5-1 and TRBJ1-1; D gene ambiguous. Germline CDR1 SGHRS, CDR2 YFSETQ. V was clipped by 2 bases and J by 1 base, with 9 bases between them. This CDR3 has 14 amino acids. DNA for the CDR3: TGCGCCAGCAGCTTCAAACAACCGAACACTGAAGCTTTCTTT. Protein sequence: CASSFKQPNTEAFF. Variable domain in full (rest from reference TRBV5-1 and TRBJ1-1): KAGVTQTPRYLIKTRGQQVTLSCSPISGHRSVSWYQQTPGQGLQFLFEYFSETQRNKGNFPGRFSGRQFSNSRSEMNVSTLELGDSALYLCASSFKQPNTEAFFGQGTRLTVV.

The chain carries TRBV3-1 (or the pseudogene TRBV3-2) and TRBJ2-3, with TRBD2 matching 11 bases. CDR1 and CDR2 (germline): LGHDT, YNNKEL (reference sequence). With V trimmed by 0 bases and J by 4 bases, 6 bases remained unmatched. The CDR3 consists of 17 residues. The CDR3 DNA follows: TGTGCCAGCAGCCAAGAACGTGTAGCGGGAGGGCCAGATACGCAGTATTTT. Translating gives CASSQERVAGGPDTQYF.

J is TRBJ2-1 and V is TRBV5-8; 7 nucleotides agree with TRBD1. J was trimmed by 8 bases and V by 3 bases; bases with no gene match: 5. CDR3 length: 13 amino acids. CDR1 and CDR2 (germline): SGHTS, YDEGEE. This CDR3 reads CASSSRQGYEQFF. DNA of the CDR3: TGTGCCAGCAGCTCAAGACAGGGTTATGAGCAGTTCTTC. Looking up the rest from reference TRBV5-8 and TRBJ2-1 gives the full variable domain: EAGVTQSPTHLIKTRGQQATLRCSPISGHTSVYWYQQALGLGLQFLLWYDEGEERNRGNFPPRFSGRQFPNYSSELNVNALELEDSALYLCASSSRQGYEQFFGPGTRLTVL.

This chain links TRBV5-1 with TRBJ2-3; 7 nucleotides line up with TRBD2. The junction had 6 bases not matched to a gene; V was cut back by 3 bases and J by 5 bases. Germline assignment: CDR1 SGHRS and CDR2 YFSETQ. The CDR3 totals 14 residues. CDR3 in amino acids: CASSSLGREDTQYF. The CDR3 nucleotides are TGCGCCAGCAGCTCCCTTGGGAGGGAAGATACGCAGTATTTT.

The chain employs TRBV6-2 or TRBV6-3 and TRBJ1-1; 8 nucleotides line up with TRBD1. This CDR3 comprises 15 residues. With 5 bases clipped from V and 5 bases from J, the junction kept 10 bases outside the gene matches. CDR1 is MNHEY, CDR2 SVGEGT, per germline. The CDR3 loop is CASSLRTGGVTEAFF. CDR3 in DNA: TGTGCCAGCAGTCTCCGAACAGGGGGGGTTACTGAAGCTTTCTTT.

The V and J genes are TRBV11-2 and TRBJ2-3; no reliable D call. Germline CDR1 reads SGHAT; CDR2 reads FQNNGV. V was trimmed by 1 base and J by 0 bases, leaving 11 bases between them. The CDR3 extends over 16 amino acids. The chain's CDR3 is CASSLGVFGSTDTQYF. CDR3 coding DNA: TGTGCCAGCAGCTTAGGGGTATTCGGGAGCACAGATACGCAGTATTTT.